Given below is one T cell receptor beta chain in context. Its specificity is unknown. The record originates from a study of shared clonotypes between healthy human individuals. Positively selected for CCR7, the CD45RO-negative cells used as naive CD8 cells excluded terminally differentiated effector memory CD45RA+ cells. Authors' analysis steps: Owing to the provision of junction-only sequences devoid of quality scores by immunoSEQ, filtering differed. Generated by immunoSEQ multiplex PCR, the TCRdb table keeps only in-frame clones and is missing some. V, J and clone size reflect that table, while D and trimming were determined from the DNA. This sample has 660,000 or so clones, with 96% found just once. General study points: Limitation of the genetic and exposure-history diversity represented came from the few donors.

Trimming shortened V by 3 bases and J by 5 bases, and 10 bases separated the two germline ends. Germline assignment: CDR1 LNHNV and CDR2 YYDKDF (reference sequence). CDR3 size: 13 residues. The sequencing input was naive CD8+ T cells sorted from blood. The gene calls are TRBV15 and TRBJ1-1, with a possible D match to TRBD1 (5 bases). The sequence was collected from a woman aged 25 to 39 in good health. For the CDR3, the DNA is TGTGCCACCAGCAGCCGTGGGGGAACTGAAGCTTTCTTT. This translates into CATSSRGGTEAFF.